The sample holds one count of the clone carrying this T cell receptor beta chain. Its antigen remains unidentified. Germline CDR1 reads LGHNA; CDR2 reads YNFKEQ. The CDR3 runs 18 residues. Trimming took 0 bases from V and 3 from J, leaving 21 bases between them. This sample was taken from a study of cytomegalovirus exposure and HLA in healthy donors. General observations from the study: In all likelihood, a cluster of highly shared sequence variants was a sequencing artifact. Cytomegalovirus-associated status was assigned to 164 TCR beta chains.

With 60 Vbeta and 13 Jbeta primers, the PCR was carried out. Sequenced by immunoSEQ multiplex PCR; TCRdb stores in-frame clones only, minus some. This table has some 95,000 clones, 60% to 80% appearing once. The clonotype was recovered from a man in his forties or fifties in good health and CMV-seropositive. Sequencing input: PBMCs. J is TRBJ2-7 and V is TRBV4-2; tentative D call: TRBD2 (6 bases). The CDR3: CASSQDRRRREQDYEQYF. The CDR3 DNA follows: TGTGCCAGCAGCCAAGATCGGCGTCGGCGGGAACAGGACTACGAGCAGTACTTC.